These 27 T cell receptor beta chains originate from one sample sequenced in a study of cytotoxic CD8 clonotypes in ibrutinib-treated CLL. Method: immunoSEQ multiplex PCR; TCRdb's copy keeps in-frame clones and lacks some. The table records tens of thousands of clones, around 67% of them present only once. The source was PBMCs, collected at disease progression, from a patient treated with ibrutinib. Every receptor here comes from a human donor with chronic lymphocytic leukemia.

As regards this clone: At one end the junction does not follow the germline gene, possibly because of a read error. The chain employs TRBV10-1 and TRBJ2-7; 10 nucleotides line up with TRBD2. Per germline, CDR1 WNHNN and CDR2 SYGVQD (reference sequence). The CDR3 is made up of 16 amino acids. This chain's CDR3 is CASSEQTSGILYGQYF. The DNA for the CDR3 is TGCGCCAGCAGTGAACAAACTAGCGGGATTCTCTACGGGCAGTACTTC.

This clone was found a few times. The chain links TRBV9 to TRBJ1-1; perhaps TRBD1 as D (6 bases). The CDR3 totals 13 residues. Germline V gives CDR1 SGDLS, CDR2 YYNGEE. The V and J ends lost 4 bases and 1 base respectively, with 8 bases between them. This chain's CDR3 is CASSMGQNTEAFF. For the CDR3, the DNA is TGTGCCAGCAGCATGGGACAGAACACTGAAGCTTTCTTT.

At least ten counts were recorded for this clone. The chain uses TRBV27 and TRBJ2-5, with 12 bases aligning to TRBD2. The CDR3 sequence is 16 residues long. Germline V gene data show CDR1 as MNHEY and CDR2 as SMNVEV (reference sequence). Unmatched junction bases numbered 5, after V lost 5 bases and J lost 1 base. The CDR3 loop is CASSPRGLAGQETQYF. CDR3 nucleotides: TGTGCCAGCAGTCCTCGGGGACTAGCGGGCCAAGAGACCCAGTACTTC.

The rearrangement joins TRBV9 to TRBJ2-3; weak D call: TRBD2 (5 bases). V lost 3 bases, J lost 3 bases, and 14 bases lay in between. Germline CDR1 and CDR2: SGDLS and YYNGEE. This CDR3 has 15 residues. The CDR3 region is CASSEIARATDTQYF. DNA for the CDR3: TGTGCCAGCAGCGAGATAGCGCGAGCGACAGATACGCAGTATTTT.

This chain links TRBV4-1 with TRBJ2-7, with D possibly being TRBD2 (5 bases). Germline V CDR1 and CDR2: MGHRA, YSYEKL. Trimming cost V 9 bases and J 0 bases, with 9 bases left between them. The CDR3 is 12 amino acids. For the CDR3, the DNA is TGCGCCAGGGGTAGCGACTCCTACGAGCAGTACTTC. Protein: CARGSDSYEQYF.

The chain combines TRBV7-9 with TRBJ2-2; D not resolved. V lost 5 bases to trimming and J lost 1 base, with 2 bases between them. The CDR3 contains 12 residues. Per germline, CDR1 SEHNR and CDR2 FQNEAQ (reference sequence). CDR3 coding DNA: TGTGCCAGCAGCGAGAACACCGGGGAGCTGTTTTTT. It translates to CASSENTGELFF.

Only a few counts were recorded for this clone. The rearrangement links TRBV9 to TRBJ1-4; 11 nucleotides line up with TRBD1. J gave up 7 bases and V 0 bases, and 2 bases lay outside the gene matches. The CDR3 is made up of 15 amino acids. The V gene's germline CDR1 is SGDLS and CDR2 YYNGEE. CDR3 DNA: TGTGCCAGCAGCGTAGCGGGACAGGGGGGTGAAAAACTGTTTTTT. This codes for CASSVAGQGGEKLFF. Supplemented by reference TRBV9 and TRBJ1-4, the full variable domain reads DSGVTQTPKHLITATGQRVTLRCSPRSGDLSVYWYQQSLDQGLQFLIQYYNGEERAKGNILERFSAQQFPDLHSELNLSSLELGDSALYFCASSVAGQGGEKLFFGSGTQLSVL.

With respect to this clone: A much larger clonotype is one base distant, so this may be a read error. Distinct nucleotide sequences in the sample also encode this CDR3. The CDR3 DNA follows: TGTGCCAGCAGCTTAGAAAATCAGCCCCAGCATTTT. It encodes CASSLENQPQHF. V and J are TRBV7-9 and TRBJ1-5; D is uncertain. V was cut by 1 base and J by 4 bases, with 2 bases left in between. This CDR3 region has 12 residues. From germline, CDR1 is SEHNR and CDR2 FQNEAQ (reference sequence).

This chain uses TRBV29-1 with TRBJ2-7, with TRBD1 matching 9 bases. The CDR3 loop spans 14 amino acids. J lost 1 base, V lost 1 base, and 2 bases had no gene match. Germline V gives CDR1 SQVTM, CDR2 ANQGSEA. The CDR3, as DNA: TGCAGCGTTGAAGGGGGACAGGGATCCTACGAGCAGTACTTC. As protein: CSVEGGQGSYEQYF.

The chain links TRBV11-3 to TRBJ2-7; the match to TRBD2 covers 7 bases. V lost 5 bases to trimming and J lost 0 bases; unmatched junction nucleotides: 7. The CDR3 runs 15 residues. Per the germline V gene, CDR1 is SGHNT and CDR2 is YENEEA. DNA for the CDR3: TGTGCCAGCAGCCCAACTAGCGTTAGCTCCTACGAGCAGTACTTC. It yields the protein CASSPTSVSSYEQYF.

Notes on this clone: A junction boundary mismatches the germline segment, possibly from a read error. This chain uses TRBV7-7 with TRBJ2-3; 9 nucleotides line up with TRBD2. The CDR3 loop spans 16 amino acids. Germline CDR1 SSHAT, CDR2 FNYEAQ (reference sequence). This CDR3 reads CASSQDAGGGTDTQYF. In DNA form, the CDR3 reads TGTGCTAGCAGTCAGGACGCGGGAGGGGGTACAGATACGCAGTATTTT.

The chain carries TRBV28 and TRBJ2-7, with D possibly matching TRBD1 (6 bases). CDR3 size: 15 residues. The germline V gene encodes CDR1 MDHEN and CDR2 SYDVKM. Between the trimmed V and J ends, which lost 1 base and 2 bases, there was a span of 12 bases. CDR3 nucleotide sequence: TGTGCCAGCAGTTTATTGGGGGCAGGCCCCTACGAGCAGTACTTC. Its protein product is CASSLLGAGPYEQYF.

This clone has more than one count but fewer than ten. The chain employs TRBV10-3 and TRBJ2-1, with TRBD2 as a possible D gene (6 bases). Germline V CDR1 and CDR2: ENHRY, SYGVKD. V lost 7 bases to trimming and J lost 6 bases, with 13 bases between them. The CDR3 totals 13 residues. The CDR3 DNA reads TGTGCCATCAACCGGGACTCAACCAATGAGCAGTTCTTC. It specifies CAINRDSTNEQFF.

This clone was picked up a small number of times. This chain connects TRBV6-1 to TRBJ1-1, with D unclear. This CDR3 spans 14 amino acids. V was pared by 5 bases and J by 1 base, with 11 bases between. The V gene's germline CDR1 is MNHNS and CDR2 SASEGT. CDR3 region: CASSYGGPNTEAFF. The CDR3 DNA reads TGTGCCAGCAGTTATGGAGGGCCGAACACTGAAGCTTTCTTT.

Judged by abundance, this clone is medium-sized. V gene TRBV9 combines with J gene TRBJ1-5; tentative D call: TRBD1 (6 bases). Germline V gene sequence: CDR1 SGDLS, CDR2 YYNGEE. The germline V and J ends were trimmed by 0 bases and 9 bases, with 7 bases remaining between them. This CDR3 has 12 amino acids. The chain's CDR3 is CASSVEGGPQHF. In DNA, the CDR3 is TGTGCCAGCAGCGTAGAAGGGGGGCCCCAGCATTTT.

The genes are TRBV6-1 and TRBJ2-7, with a tentative D call TRBD1 (5 bases). Germline assignment: CDR1 MNHNS and CDR2 SASEGT. V was pared by 6 bases and J by 2 bases, with 14 bases between. The CDR3 runs 14 residues. The CDR3 loop reads CASSLRSGPYEQYF. DNA of the CDR3: TGTGCCAGCAGCCTCAGGTCAGGGCCCTACGAGCAGTACTTC.

V is TRBV4-1 and J is TRBJ2-5; 7 nucleotides line up with TRBD1. This CDR3 has 16 residues. The trim removed 0 bases at V and 5 bases at J, leaving 9 bases unmatched. Germline CDR1 and CDR2: MGHRA and YSYEKL. CDR3 in amino acids: CASSQDKWQGEETQYF. DNA of the CDR3: TGCGCCAGCAGCCAAGACAAGTGGCAGGGGGAGGAGACCCAGTACTTC.

V is TRBV7-8 and J is TRBJ2-1; TRBD2 aligns across 12 bases. The trim removed 6 bases at V and 9 bases at J, leaving 9 bases unmatched. The CDR3 spans 15 residues. Germline V CDR1 and CDR2: SGHVS, FQNEAQ. The CDR3 reads CASSFLAGGPGEQFF. The CDR3 region has the DNA TGTGCCAGCAGTTTTCTAGCGGGAGGGCCGGGTGAGCAGTTCTTC.

This clone was counted only a few times. The gene calls are TRBV7-8 and TRBJ1-2; D not certain. V lost 1 base, J lost 3 bases, and 9 bases lay in between. Looked up from germline, CDR1 is SGHVS and CDR2 is FQNEAQ. CDR3 length equals 14 residues. The chain's CDR3 is CASSLDGEDYGYTF. The CDR3 DNA sequence: TGTGCCAGCAGCTTAGACGGCGAGGACTATGGCTACACCTTC. Supplemented by reference TRBV7-8 and TRBJ1-2, the full variable domain reads GAGVSQSPRYKVAKRGQDVALRCDPISGHVSLFWYQQALGQGPEFLTYFQNEAQLDKSGLPSDRFFAERPEGSVSTLKIQRTQQEDSAVYLCASSLDGEDYGYTFGSGTRLTVV.

The CDR3 here is CASSPDARVTQYF. CDR3 DNA: TGTGCCAGCAGCCCTGACGCCAGGGTTACGCAGTATTTT. The chain couples TRBV11-2 to TRBJ2-3; possibly TRBD1 for D (5 bases). V lost 5 bases and J lost 8, with 14 bases in between. In germline, CDR1 is SGHAT, CDR2 FQNNGV. There are 13 residues in the CDR3.

V is TRBV11-3 and J is TRBJ2-1; 9 positions agree with TRBD2. CDR3 length equals 15 residues. V was clipped by 5 bases and J by 5 bases; unmatched bases: 7. The germline V gene has CDR1 SGHNT and CDR2 YENEEA. In DNA form, the CDR3 reads TGTGCCAGCAGCCTTAGCGGGAGTAGAGACAATGAGCAGTTCTTC. Its translation: CASSLSGSRDNEQFF. Combining the CDR3 with reference TRBV11-3 and TRBJ2-1 gives the whole variable domain EAGVVQSPRYKIIEKKQPVAFWCNPISGHNTLYWYLQNLGQGPELLIRYENEEAVDDSQLPKDRFSAERLKGVDSTLKIQPAELGDSAVYLCASSLSGSRDNEQFFGPGTRLTVL.

In this sample, this clone turned up a few times. The chain links TRBV19 to TRBJ1-5; 7 nucleotides line up with TRBD1. Germline trimming cut 6 bases from V and 4 bases from J; bases unmatched to any gene: 9. CDR1 is LNHDA and CDR2 is SQIVND in the germline V gene (reference sequence). The length of the CDR3 is 15 residues. This CDR3 reads CASSASGTVNQPQHF. Here the CDR3 DNA reads TGTGCCAGTAGCGCGTCCGGGACAGTTAATCAGCCCCAGCATTTT.

The rearrangement uses TRBV7-2 and TRBJ2-1; 7 bases line up with TRBD2. The CDR3 covers 15 residues. The V gene's germline CDR1 is SGHTA and CDR2 FQGNSA. V trimming: 2 bases; J trimming: 7 bases; junction bases outside the gene matches: 8. CDR3 coding DNA: TGTGCCAGCAGCTTACAGGCGGGAGAACGGAATGAGCAGTTCTTC. Translated, it gives CASSLQAGERNEQFF.

The chain links TRBV7-6 to TRBJ2-7; 7 bases match TRBD1. CDR1 is SGHVS and CDR2 is FNYEAQ in the germline V gene. The CDR3 sequence is 15 residues long. V lost 5 bases and J lost 1; bases outside the gene matches: 8. The DNA of the CDR3 is TGTGCCAGCAGCCAGACTACAGGGGTTTCCTACGAGCAGTACTTC. This translates into CASSQTTGVSYEQYF.

This chain connects TRBV6-5 to TRBJ2-2, with D perhaps matching TRBD2 (5 bases). Germline V lookup: CDR1 MNHEY, CDR2 SVGAGI. V was trimmed by 2 bases and J by 1 base, leaving 5 bases between them. The CDR3 length is 14 residues. Written as DNA, the CDR3 is TGTGCCAGCAGTTACCGGGGGAACACCGGGGAGCTGTTTTTT. Its translation: CASSYRGNTGELFF.

The chain has TRBV11-3 and TRBJ2-4; D is tentatively TRBD1 or TRBD2 (6 bases each). This CDR3 region has 13 residues. CDR1 and CDR2 from the germline V gene are SGHNT and YENEEA. Trimming removed 5 bases from V and 6 bases from J, with 11 bases in between. This chain's CDR3 is CASSLGGGNIQYF. For the CDR3, the DNA is TGTGCCAGCAGCCTAGGAGGGGGAAACATTCAGTACTTC.

This clone was observed a handful of times. The chain joins TRBV30 to TRBJ1-1, with D possibly being TRBD1 (6 bases). The germline CDR1 and CDR2 sequences are GTSNPN and SVGIG (reference sequence). The length of the CDR3 is 15 residues. V lost 0 bases and J lost 4, with 15 bases in between. The CDR3 nucleotides are TGTGCCTGGAGTGTACGAGGGGGACTACGCACTGAAGCTTTCTTT. Protein sequence: CAWSVRGGLRTEAFF.